These T cell receptor beta chains were read from a single sample in a study of cytomegalovirus exposure and HLA in healthy donors. Sequenced by immunoSEQ multiplex PCR; TCRdb stores in-frame clones only, minus some. Among about 280,000 clones listed, around 89% were seen once. Sequencing input: PBMCs. Receptors originate from a woman between 18 and 29 years old in good health and CMV-seronegative. Both conserved end residues are part of each CDR3. Each record gives: D gene, J gene, V gene, clone size, CDR3 DNA, CDR3 protein. A D gene is named only where the DNA matches it firmly. Size values are once, few and many counts, or a class for expanded clones, and some rows have none.

d_gene: NA
j_gene: TRBJ1-5
v_gene: TRBV19
abundance: NA
CDR3nt: TGTGCCAGTAGTCTACAGGTACGACAGCCCCAGCATTTT
CDR3aa: CASSLQVRQPQHF

d_gene: TRBD1
j_gene: TRBJ1-4
v_gene: TRBV18
abundance: once
CDR3nt: TGTGCCAGCTCACCTCCAGGGACAGGGGGCTTAACTAATGAAAAACTGTTTTTT
CDR3aa: CASSPPGTGGLTNEKLFF

d_gene: TRBD2
j_gene: TRBJ2-1
v_gene: TRBV5-4
abundance: NA
CDR3nt: TGTGCCAGCAGCAGGGGACTAGCGGGGATGGGATCCTACAATGAGCAGTTCTTC
CDR3aa: CASSRGLAGMGSYNEQFF

d_gene: NA
j_gene: TRBJ2-3
v_gene: TRBV30
abundance: NA
CDR3nt: TGTGCCTGTACAGGTTCGACAGATACGCAGTATTTT
CDR3aa: CACTGSTDTQYF

d_gene: TRBD1
j_gene: TRBJ2-2
v_gene: TRBV5-1
abundance: once
CDR3nt: TGCGCCAGCAGCTGGTCCAAGGACAGGGGCAACACCGGGGAGCTGTTTTTT
CDR3aa: CASSWSKDRGNTGELFF

d_gene: NA
j_gene: TRBJ1-2
v_gene: TRBV15
abundance: NA
CDR3nt: TGTGCCACCCAACCCGGCCGGACATCCCTCTATGGCTACACCTTC
CDR3aa: CATQPGRTSLYGYTF

d_gene: NA
j_gene: TRBJ2-7
v_gene: TRBV11-2
abundance: NA
CDR3nt: TGTGCCAGCAGCTTGGGACACAGGAACTACGAGCAGTACTTC
CDR3aa: CASSLGHRNYEQYF

d_gene: NA
j_gene: TRBJ2-3
v_gene: TRBV7-6
abundance: NA
CDR3nt: TGTGCCAGCAGCTTAGTAATTAGCGGCGATGACACAGATACGCAGTATTTT
CDR3aa: CASSLVISGDDTDTQYF

d_gene: NA
j_gene: TRBJ1-6
v_gene: TRBV19
abundance: NA
CDR3nt: TGTGCCAGTGCCGACAGCCGTTGGGAGGCCCTCCACTTT
CDR3aa: CASADSRWEALHF

d_gene: TRBD1
j_gene: TRBJ2-2
v_gene: TRBV25-1
abundance: NA
CDR3nt: TGTGCCAGCAGTGTGGGGACAGGGTCCACCGGGGAGCTGTTTTTT
CDR3aa: CASSVGTGSTGELFF

d_gene: TRBD1
j_gene: TRBJ1-4
v_gene: TRBV10-3
abundance: NA
CDR3nt: TGTGCCATAAGGGGGACAGCTGGTGAAAAACTGTTTTTT
CDR3aa: CAIRGTAGEKLFF

d_gene: TRBD1
j_gene: TRBJ1-1
v_gene: TRBV10-3
abundance: once
CDR3nt: TGTGCCATCAGCGGACAGGGGGTGGACACTGAAGCTTTCTTT
CDR3aa: CAISGQGVDTEAFF

d_gene: TRBD1
j_gene: TRBJ1-1
v_gene: TRBV10-3
abundance: once
CDR3nt: TGTGCCATCGAGACAGGGGGCCGGAACACTGAAGCTTTCTTT
CDR3aa: CAIETGGRNTEAFF